This T cell receptor beta chain is from a study of CD8+ T cells in alopecia areata. Study context: In an open-label trial, patients got 5 to 10 mg tofacitinib twice daily.

Extraction of RNA preceded its reverse transcription into cDNA, which served as the sequencing template. TCRdb keeps only in-frame clones here, not all; method: immunoSEQ multiplex PCR. Of 150,000 to 200,000 clones in the sample, less than 70% were seen once. Findings and caveats of the study: Compared with mice, patients displayed less clear TCR sharing, possibly for HLA-related reasons. A great number of expanded lesional clones endured in scalp and blood during tofacitinib.

Treatment described: oral pan-JAK inhibitor, 5-10 mg twice daily. V dropped 4 bases and J dropped 0 bases, with 7 bases sitting between them. This CDR3 spans 13 amino acids. CDR1 is SQVTM and CDR2 is ANQGSEA in the germline V gene. A note on this clone: Its target is unknown. This specimen includes other DNA sequences encoding the same CDR3.

The chain is built from TRBV29-1 and TRBJ1-5; no definite D call. The source is a human donor with alopecia areata. Sequencing used CD4+ T cells sorted from blood, obtained around week 50, from a patient treated with tofacitinib. This CDR3 reads CSVVENSNQPQHF. The CDR3 DNA is TGCAGCGTTGTGGAAAATAGCAATCAGCCCCAGCATTTT.